The source of this T cell receptor (beta chain) is a study of blood T cell repertoires in COVID-19. Sequencing used immunoSEQ multiplex PCR; TCRdb keeps in-frame clones, though not all of them. The sample comprises approximately 50,000 clones, 88% of which are singletons, and approximately 3.5% rests with the top ten. This clone appeared a few times. The germline V and J ends were trimmed by 4 bases and 7 bases, with 13 bases remaining between them. In germline, CDR1 is LNHDA, CDR2 SQIVND (reference sequence). This CDR3 contains 14 residues. The sequenced material came from peripheral blood. The chain is built from TRBV19 and TRBJ2-2; the D gene is possibly TRBD1 (5 bases). This clonotype was obtained from a human donor in a cohort sampled during active COVID-19. The CDR3 DNA follows: TGTGCCAGTAGTACCCAGGGCTGGGGCGGGGAGCTGTTTTTT. As protein: CASSTQGWGGELFF.